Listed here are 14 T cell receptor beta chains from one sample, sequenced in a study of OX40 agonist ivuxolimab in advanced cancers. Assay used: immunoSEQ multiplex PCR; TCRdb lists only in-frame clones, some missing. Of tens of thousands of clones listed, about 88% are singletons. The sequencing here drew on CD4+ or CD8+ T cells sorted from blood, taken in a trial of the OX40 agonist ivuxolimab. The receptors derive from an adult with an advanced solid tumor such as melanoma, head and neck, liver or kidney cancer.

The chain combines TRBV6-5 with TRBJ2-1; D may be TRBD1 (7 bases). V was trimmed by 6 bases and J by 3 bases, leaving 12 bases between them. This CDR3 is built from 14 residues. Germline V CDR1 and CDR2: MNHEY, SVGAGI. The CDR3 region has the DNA TGTGCCAGCAGGGACAGGCGGGACTACAATGAGCAGTTCTTC. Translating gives CASRDRRDYNEQFF.

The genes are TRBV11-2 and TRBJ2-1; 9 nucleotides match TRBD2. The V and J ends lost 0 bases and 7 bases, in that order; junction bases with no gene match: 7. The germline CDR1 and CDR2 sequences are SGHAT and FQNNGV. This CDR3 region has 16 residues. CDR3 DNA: TGTGCCAGCAGCTTAGAACGCGGGAGGGCCTTGAATGAGCAGTTCTTC. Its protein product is CASSLERGRALNEQFF.

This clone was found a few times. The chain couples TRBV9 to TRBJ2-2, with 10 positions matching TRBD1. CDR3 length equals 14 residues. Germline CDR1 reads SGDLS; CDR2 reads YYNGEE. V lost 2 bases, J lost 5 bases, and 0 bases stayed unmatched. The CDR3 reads CASSVGQGTGELFF. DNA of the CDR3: TGTGCCAGCAGCGTGGGACAGGGGACCGGGGAGCTGTTTTTT.

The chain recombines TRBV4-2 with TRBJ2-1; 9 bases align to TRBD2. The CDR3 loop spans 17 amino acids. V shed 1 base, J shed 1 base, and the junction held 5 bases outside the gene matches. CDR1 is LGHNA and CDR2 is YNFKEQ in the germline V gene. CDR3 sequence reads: CASSQVRAGGSYNEQFF. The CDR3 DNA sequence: TGTGCCAGCAGCCAAGTTCGAGCGGGAGGTTCCTACAATGAGCAGTTCTTC.

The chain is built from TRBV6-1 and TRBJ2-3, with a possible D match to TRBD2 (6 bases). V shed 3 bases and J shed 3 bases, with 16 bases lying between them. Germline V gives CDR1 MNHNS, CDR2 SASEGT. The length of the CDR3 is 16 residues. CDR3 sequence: CASSDSQGGRTDTQYF. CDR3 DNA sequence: TGTGCCAGCAGTGATAGTCAAGGAGGGCGGACAGATACGCAGTATTTT.

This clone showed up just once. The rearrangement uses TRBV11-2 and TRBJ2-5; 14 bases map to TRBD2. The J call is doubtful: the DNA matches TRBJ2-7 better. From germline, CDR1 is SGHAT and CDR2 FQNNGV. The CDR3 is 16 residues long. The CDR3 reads CASSSGLAGAGYEQYF. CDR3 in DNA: TGTGCCAGCAGCTCGGGACTAGCGGGAGCCGGGTACGAGCAGTACTTC.

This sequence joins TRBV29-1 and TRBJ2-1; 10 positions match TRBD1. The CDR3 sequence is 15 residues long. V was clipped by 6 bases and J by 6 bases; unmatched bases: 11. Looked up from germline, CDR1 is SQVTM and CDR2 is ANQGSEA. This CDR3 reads CSVIRTGGVINEQFF. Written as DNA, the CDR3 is TGCAGCGTCATCCGGACAGGGGGTGTTATCAATGAGCAGTTCTTC.

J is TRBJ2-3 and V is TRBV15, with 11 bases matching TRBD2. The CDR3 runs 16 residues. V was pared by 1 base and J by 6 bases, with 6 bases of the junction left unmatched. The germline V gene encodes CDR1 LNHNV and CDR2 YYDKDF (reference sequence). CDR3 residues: CATSRGTSGRGDTQYF. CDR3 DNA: TGTGCCACCAGCAGAGGAACTAGCGGGAGAGGGGATACGCAGTATTTT.

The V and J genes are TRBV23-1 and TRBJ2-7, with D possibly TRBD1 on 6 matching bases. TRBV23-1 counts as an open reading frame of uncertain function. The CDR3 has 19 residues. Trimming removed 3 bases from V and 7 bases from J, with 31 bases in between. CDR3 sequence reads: CASSHSEDTQGQAVVEQYF. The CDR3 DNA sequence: TGCGCCAGCAGTCATTCTGAGGACACACAGGGCCAAGCCGTTGTAGAGCAGTACTTC.

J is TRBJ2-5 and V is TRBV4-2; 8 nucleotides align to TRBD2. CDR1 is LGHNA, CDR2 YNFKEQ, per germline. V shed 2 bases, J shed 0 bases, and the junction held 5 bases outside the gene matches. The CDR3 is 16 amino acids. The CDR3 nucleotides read TGTGCCAGCAGCCAAATTAGCGGGATCGACCAAGAGACCCAGTACTTC. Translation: CASSQISGIDQETQYF.

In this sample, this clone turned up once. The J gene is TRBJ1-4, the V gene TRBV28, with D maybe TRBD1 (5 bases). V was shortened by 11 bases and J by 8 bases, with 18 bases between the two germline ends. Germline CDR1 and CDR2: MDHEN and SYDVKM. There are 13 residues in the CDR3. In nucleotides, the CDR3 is TGTGCCTCCTCGGGGCGGTTTGTCGAAAAACTGTTTTTT. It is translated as CASSGRFVEKLFF.

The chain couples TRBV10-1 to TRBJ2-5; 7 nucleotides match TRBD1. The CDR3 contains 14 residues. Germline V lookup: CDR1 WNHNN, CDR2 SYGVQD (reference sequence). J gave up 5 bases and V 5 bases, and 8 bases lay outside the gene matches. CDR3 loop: CASSQQGLGETQYF. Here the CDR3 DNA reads TGCGCCAGCAGTCAACAGGGGCTTGGGGAGACCCAGTACTTC.

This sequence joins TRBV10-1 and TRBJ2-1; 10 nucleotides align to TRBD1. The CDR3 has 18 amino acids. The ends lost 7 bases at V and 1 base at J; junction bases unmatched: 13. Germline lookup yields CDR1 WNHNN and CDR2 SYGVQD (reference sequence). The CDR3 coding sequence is TGCGCCAGCAACCCGGGACAGGGGCGGCTGGGGTCCTACAATGAGCAGTTCTTC. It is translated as CASNPGQGRLGSYNEQFF.

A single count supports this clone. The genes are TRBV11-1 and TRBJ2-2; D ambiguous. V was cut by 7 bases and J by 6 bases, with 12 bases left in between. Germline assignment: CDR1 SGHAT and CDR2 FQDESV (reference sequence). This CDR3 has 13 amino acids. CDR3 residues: CASTRAKAGELFF. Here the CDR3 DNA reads TGTGCCAGCACCCGGGCTAAGGCCGGGGAGCTGTTTTTT. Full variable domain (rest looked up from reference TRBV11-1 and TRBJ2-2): EAEVAQSPRYKITEKSQAVAFWCDPISGHATLYWYRQILGQGPELLVQFQDESVVDDSQLPKDRFSAERLKGVDSTLKIQPAELGDSAMYLCASTRAKAGELFFGEGSRLTVL.